This is a list of T cell receptor beta chains from one sample in a study of technical replicates of blood from four donors. TCRdb keeps only in-frame clones here, not all; method: immunoSEQ multiplex PCR. The top ten clones hold 0.3% to 0.35% of a sample with almost 90,000 clones, 95% of them seen once. Sample: T cells isolated from PBMCs. Receptors were obtained from a human donor in good health. Each CDR3 is given without its conserved first and last residue. The D gene is left open where the match is weak.

>TRBD1|TRBJ2-7|TRBV4-2|13
ASSQGRQGADEQY
>TRBD1|TRBJ2-7|TRBV10-3|12
ATVAGTGGLEQY
>TRBD2|TRBJ2-3|TRBV13|17
ASSLGEAGGPYFTDTQY
>.|TRBJ2-7|TRBV2|12
ASRTTGRTYEQY
>TRBD2|TRBJ2-3|TRBV7-3|14
ASSLGTSGRADTQY
>TRBD2|TRBJ2-7|TRBV25-1|13
ASSESLAGVGEQY
>.|TRBJ1-1|TRBV19|10
ASSTQGFQAF
>.|TRBJ1-3|TRBV7-2|12
ASSLGGSGNTIY
>.|TRBJ2-1|TRBV15|9
ATFDRYEQF
>TRBD1|TRBJ1-3|TRBV29-1|12
SVGTGGTGNTIY
>.|TRBJ2-5|TRBV7-6|9
ASSQKETQY
>TRBD1|TRBJ1-5|TRBV4-1|14
ASSLGQGEINQPQH
>TRBD2|TRBJ2-7|TRBV29-1|11
SVLGGSSYEQY
>.|TRBJ2-5|TRBV5-4|11
ASSSDISGAQY
>TRBD2|TRBJ2-1|TRBV7-8|13
ASSLGLAGNNEQF
>.|TRBJ2-1|TRBV7-9|10
ASSLSYNEQF
>.|TRBJ1-2|TRBV5-8|10
ASSFRTTGYT
>TRBD2|TRBJ2-5|TRBV12-5|14
ASGTGTSGPQETQY
>TRBD1|TRBJ1-2|TRBV4-3|15
ASSQDFTPTGGYGYT